This TCR beta chain was recorded in a study of Ad26.COV2.S vaccination and SARS-CoV-2 variants. Turning to the study itself: In the study, Ad26.COV2.S was injected intramuscularly once, or twice 56 days apart.

Specified treatment: approximately 18 received Ad26.COV2.S at low or high dose, single or two shots; roughly 5 received placebo; per-sample allocation not given. Day 63 after the first injection of vaccine or placebo was the sampling time. Built on an Ad26 vector, the vaccine expressed Wuhan-strain SARS-CoV-2 spike. The repertoire was sequenced with immunoSEQ multiplex PCR; TCRdb's copy has only in-frame clones and lacks some. The sample records hundreds of thousands of clones, around 89% being singletons. Germline V gene lookup returns CDR1 SGHTA and CDR2 FQGNSA. With 1 base clipped from V and 4 bases from J, the junction kept 3 bases outside the gene matches. This CDR3 has 14 residues.

The chain is built from TRBV7-2 and TRBJ1-2; 7 bases are a match to TRBD1. Specimen: peripheral blood, collected in a trial of Ad26.COV2.S vaccine versus placebo. The clonotype originates from a person aged 18 to 59 who received the Ad26.COV2.S COVID-19 vaccine or a placebo. The CDR3 region has the DNA TGTGCCAGCAGCTTAGGGGGACAGAGCTATGGCTACACCTTC. This sequence encodes CASSLGGQSYGYTF.